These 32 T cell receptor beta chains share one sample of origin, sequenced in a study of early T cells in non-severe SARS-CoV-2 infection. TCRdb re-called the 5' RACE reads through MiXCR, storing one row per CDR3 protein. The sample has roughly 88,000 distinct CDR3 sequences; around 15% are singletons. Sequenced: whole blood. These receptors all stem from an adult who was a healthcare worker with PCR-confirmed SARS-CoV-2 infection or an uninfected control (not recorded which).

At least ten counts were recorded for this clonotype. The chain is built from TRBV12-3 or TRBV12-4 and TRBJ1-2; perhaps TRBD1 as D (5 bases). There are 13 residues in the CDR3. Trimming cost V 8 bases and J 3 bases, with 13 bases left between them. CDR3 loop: CASSPREDYGYTF. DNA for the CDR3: TGTGCCAGCTCTCCCAGGGAGGACTATGGCTACACCTTC.

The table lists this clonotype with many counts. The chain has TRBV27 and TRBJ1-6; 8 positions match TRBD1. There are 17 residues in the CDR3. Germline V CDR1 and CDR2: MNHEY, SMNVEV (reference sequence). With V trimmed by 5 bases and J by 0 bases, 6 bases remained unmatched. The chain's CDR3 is CASSRQGTSSYNSPLHF. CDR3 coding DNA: TGTGCCAGCAGTCGACAGGGGACCAGCTCCTATAATTCACCCCTCCACTTT.

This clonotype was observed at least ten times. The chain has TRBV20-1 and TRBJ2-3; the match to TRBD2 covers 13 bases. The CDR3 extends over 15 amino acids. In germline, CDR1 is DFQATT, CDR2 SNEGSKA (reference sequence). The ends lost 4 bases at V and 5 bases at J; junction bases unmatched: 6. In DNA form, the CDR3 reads TGCAGTGCTACCAGACTAGCGGGGGGTGGAGATACGCAGTATTTT. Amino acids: CSATRLAGGGDTQYF.

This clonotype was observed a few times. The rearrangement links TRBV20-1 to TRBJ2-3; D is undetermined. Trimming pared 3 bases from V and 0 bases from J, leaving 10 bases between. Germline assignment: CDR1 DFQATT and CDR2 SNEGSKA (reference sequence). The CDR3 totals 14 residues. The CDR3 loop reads CSASSAWSTDTQYF. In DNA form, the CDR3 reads TGCAGTGCTAGCTCTGCTTGGAGCACAGATACGCAGTATTTT.

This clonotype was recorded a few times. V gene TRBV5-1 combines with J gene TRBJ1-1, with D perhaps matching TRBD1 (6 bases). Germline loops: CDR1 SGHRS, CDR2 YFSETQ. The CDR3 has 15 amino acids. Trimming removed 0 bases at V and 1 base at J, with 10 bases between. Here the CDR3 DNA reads TGCGCCAGCAGCTTGGGGACAGAGCAGAACACTGAAGCTTTCTTT. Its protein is CASSLGTEQNTEAFF.

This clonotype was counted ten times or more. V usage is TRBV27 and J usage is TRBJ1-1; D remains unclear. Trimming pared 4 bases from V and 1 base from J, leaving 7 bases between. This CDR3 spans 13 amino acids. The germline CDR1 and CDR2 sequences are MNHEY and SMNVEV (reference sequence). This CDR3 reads CASSYPGNTEAFF. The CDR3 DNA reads TGTGCCAGCAGTTATCCGGGGAACACTGAAGCTTTCTTT.

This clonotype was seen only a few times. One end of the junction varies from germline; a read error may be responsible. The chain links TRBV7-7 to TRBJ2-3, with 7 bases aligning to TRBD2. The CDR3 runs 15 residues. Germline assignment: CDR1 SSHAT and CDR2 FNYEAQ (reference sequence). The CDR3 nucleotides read TGTGCTAGCAGCGACGTGCTAGCGGGCACAGATACGCAGTATTTT. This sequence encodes CASSDVLAGTDTQYF.

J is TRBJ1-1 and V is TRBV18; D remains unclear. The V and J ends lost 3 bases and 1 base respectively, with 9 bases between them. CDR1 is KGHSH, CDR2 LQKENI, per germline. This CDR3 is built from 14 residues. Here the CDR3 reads CASSPKRPNTEAFF. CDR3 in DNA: TGTGCCAGCTCACCTAAACGGCCGAACACTGAAGCTTTCTTT.

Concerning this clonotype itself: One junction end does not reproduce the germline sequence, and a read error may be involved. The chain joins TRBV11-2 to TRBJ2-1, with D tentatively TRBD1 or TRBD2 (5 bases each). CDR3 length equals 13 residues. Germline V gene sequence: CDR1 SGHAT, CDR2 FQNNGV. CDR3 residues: CASSLDPGRSIIF. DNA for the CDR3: TGTGCCAGCAGCCTGGACCCGGGACGGAGCATAATCTTC.

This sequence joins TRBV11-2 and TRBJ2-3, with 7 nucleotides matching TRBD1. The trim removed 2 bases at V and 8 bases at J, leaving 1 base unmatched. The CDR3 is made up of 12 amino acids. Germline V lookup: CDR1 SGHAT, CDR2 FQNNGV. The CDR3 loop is CASSLWDSTQYF. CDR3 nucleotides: TGTGCCAGCAGCTTATGGGACAGTACGCAGTATTTT.

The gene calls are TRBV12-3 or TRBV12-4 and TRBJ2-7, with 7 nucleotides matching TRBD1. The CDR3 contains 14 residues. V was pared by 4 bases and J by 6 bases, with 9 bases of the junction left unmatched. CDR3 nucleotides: TGTGCCAGCAGTTCGACAGGGAATCATGGCGAGCAGTACTTC. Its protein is CASSSTGNHGEQYF.

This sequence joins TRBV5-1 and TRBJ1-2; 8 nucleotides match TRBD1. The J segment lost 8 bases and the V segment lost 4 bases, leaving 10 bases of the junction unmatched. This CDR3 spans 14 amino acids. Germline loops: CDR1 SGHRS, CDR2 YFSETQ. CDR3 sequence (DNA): TGCGCCAGCAGCCTGGGGACAGGTCGGCGAGGCTACACCTTC. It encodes CASSLGTGRRGYTF.

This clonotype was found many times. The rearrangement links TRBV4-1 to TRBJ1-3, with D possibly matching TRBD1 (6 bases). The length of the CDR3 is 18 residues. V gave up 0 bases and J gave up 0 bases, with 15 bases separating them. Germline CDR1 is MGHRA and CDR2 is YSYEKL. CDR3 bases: TGCGCCAGCAGCCAAGACCACGGGGGCGACCTCTCTGGAAACACCATATATTTT. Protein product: CASSQDHGGDLSGNTIYF.

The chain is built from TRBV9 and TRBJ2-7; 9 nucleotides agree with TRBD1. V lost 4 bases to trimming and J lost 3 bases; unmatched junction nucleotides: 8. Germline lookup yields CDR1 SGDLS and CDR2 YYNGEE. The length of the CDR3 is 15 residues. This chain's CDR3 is CASSPGGQGYYEQYF. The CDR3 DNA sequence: TGTGCCAGCAGCCCGGGGGGACAGGGATACTACGAGCAGTACTTC.

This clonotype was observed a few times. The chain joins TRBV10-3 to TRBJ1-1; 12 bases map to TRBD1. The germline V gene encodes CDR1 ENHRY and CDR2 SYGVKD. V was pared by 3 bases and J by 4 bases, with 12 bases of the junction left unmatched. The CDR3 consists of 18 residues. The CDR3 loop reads CAISDPGTGGAGTTEAFF. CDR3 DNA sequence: TGTGCCATCAGTGACCCTGGGACAGGGGGCGCGGGGACCACTGAAGCTTTCTTT.

The DNA for the CDR3 is TGTGCCAGCAGCTTATCAGGCGGGGACGGATACAATGAGCAGTTCTTC. Its protein is CASSLSGGDGYNEQFF. The chain links TRBV11-2 to TRBJ2-1, with TRBD2 as a possible D gene (6 bases). Germline CDR1 is SGHAT and CDR2 is FQNNGV. V lost 2 bases and J lost 4, with 15 bases in between. This CDR3 spans 16 amino acids.

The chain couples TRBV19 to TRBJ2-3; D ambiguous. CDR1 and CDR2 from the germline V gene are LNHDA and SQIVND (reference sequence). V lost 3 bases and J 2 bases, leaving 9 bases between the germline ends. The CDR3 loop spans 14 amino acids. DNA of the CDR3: TGTGCCAGTAGTATTGGGTGGACCACAGATACGCAGTATTTT. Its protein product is CASSIGWTTDTQYF.

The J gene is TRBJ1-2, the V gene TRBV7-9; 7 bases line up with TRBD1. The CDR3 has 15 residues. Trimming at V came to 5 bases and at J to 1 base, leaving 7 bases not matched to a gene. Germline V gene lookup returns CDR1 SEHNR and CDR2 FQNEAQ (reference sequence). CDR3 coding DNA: TGTGCCAGCAGCCCAGGGGGGAATTTTAACTATGGCTACACCTTC. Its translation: CASSPGGNFNYGYTF.

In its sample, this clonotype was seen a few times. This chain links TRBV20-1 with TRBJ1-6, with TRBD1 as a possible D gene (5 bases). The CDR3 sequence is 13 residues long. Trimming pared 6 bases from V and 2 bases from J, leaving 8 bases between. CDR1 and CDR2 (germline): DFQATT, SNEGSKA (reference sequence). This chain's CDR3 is CSARQTYNSPLHF. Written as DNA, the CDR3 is TGCAGTGCCAGACAGACCTATAATTCACCCCTCCACTTT.

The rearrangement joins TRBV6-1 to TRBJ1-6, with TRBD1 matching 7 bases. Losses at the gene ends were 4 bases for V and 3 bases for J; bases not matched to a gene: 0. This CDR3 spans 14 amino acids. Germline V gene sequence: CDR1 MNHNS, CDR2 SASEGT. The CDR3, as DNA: TGTGCCAGCAGTGCAGGGGGCTATAATTCACCCCTCCACTTT. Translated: CASSAGGYNSPLHF.

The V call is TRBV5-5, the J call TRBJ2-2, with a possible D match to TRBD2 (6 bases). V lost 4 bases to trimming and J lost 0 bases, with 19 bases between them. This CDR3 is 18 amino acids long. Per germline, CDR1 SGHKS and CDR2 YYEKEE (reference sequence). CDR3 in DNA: TGTGCCAGCAGCCACGAAGTAGGGACTTATACGAACACCGGGGAGCTGTTTTTT. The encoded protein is CASSHEVGTYTNTGELFF.

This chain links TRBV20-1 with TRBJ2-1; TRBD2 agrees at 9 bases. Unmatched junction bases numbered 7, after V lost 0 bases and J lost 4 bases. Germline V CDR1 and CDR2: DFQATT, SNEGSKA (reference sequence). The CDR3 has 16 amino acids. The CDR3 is CSARDSKRGVYNEQFF. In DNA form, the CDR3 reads TGCAGTGCTAGAGATTCGAAGCGGGGGGTTTACAATGAGCAGTTCTTC.

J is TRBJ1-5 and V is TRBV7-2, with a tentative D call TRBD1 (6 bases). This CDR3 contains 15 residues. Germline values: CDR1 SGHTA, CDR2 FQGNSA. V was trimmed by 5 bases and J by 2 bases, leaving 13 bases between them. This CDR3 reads CASSQQGSGNQPQHF. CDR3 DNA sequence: TGTGCCAGCAGCCAACAGGGATCAGGCAATCAGCCCCAGCATTTT.

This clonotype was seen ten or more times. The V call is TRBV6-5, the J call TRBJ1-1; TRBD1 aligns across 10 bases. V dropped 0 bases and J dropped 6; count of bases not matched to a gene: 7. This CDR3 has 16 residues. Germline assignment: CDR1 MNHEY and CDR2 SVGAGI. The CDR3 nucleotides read TGTGCCAGCAGTTACTCCTACACGGGGACAGGGGCTGAAGCTTTCTTT. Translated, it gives CASSYSYTGTGAEAFF.

The CDR3 DNA is TGTGCCACCACGACACGGACCTATAATTCACCCCTCCACTTT. This encodes CATTTRTYNSPLHF. The chain links TRBV28 to TRBJ1-6; D unresolved. V was shortened by 10 bases and J by 2 bases, with 12 bases between the two germline ends. The CDR3 is 14 residues long. Germline CDR1 reads MDHEN; CDR2 reads SYDVKM.

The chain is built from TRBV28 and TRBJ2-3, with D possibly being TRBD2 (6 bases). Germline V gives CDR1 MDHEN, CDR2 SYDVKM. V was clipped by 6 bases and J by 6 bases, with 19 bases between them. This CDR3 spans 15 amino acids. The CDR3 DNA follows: TGTGCCAGCAGCGCCGGGACTGTCAAGGCGGATACGCAGTATTTT. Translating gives CASSAGTVKADTQYF.

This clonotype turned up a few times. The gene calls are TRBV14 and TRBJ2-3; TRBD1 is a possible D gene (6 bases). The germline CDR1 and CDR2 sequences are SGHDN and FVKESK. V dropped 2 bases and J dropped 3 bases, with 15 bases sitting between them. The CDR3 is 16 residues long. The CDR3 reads CASSQMGAPDTDTQYF. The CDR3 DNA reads TGTGCCAGCAGCCAAATGGGGGCACCCGATACAGATACGCAGTATTTT.

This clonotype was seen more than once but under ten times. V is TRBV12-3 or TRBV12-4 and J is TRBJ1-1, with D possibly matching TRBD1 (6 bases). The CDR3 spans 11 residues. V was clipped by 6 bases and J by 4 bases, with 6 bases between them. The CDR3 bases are TGTGCCAGCAGACAGGGCACTGAAGCTTTCTTT. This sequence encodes CASRQGTEAFF.

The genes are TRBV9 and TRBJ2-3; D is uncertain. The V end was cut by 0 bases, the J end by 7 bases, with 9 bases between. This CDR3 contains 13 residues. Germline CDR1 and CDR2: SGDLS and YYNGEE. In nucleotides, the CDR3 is TGTGCCAGCAGCGTAGAGTCAGGAAATACGCAGTATTTT. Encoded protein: CASSVESGNTQYF. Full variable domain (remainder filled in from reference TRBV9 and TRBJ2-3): DSGVTQTPKHLITATGQRVTLRCSPRSGDLSVYWYQQSLDQGLQFLIQYYNGEERAKGNILERFSAQQFPDLHSELNLSSLELGDSALYFCASSVESGNTQYFGPGTRLTVL.

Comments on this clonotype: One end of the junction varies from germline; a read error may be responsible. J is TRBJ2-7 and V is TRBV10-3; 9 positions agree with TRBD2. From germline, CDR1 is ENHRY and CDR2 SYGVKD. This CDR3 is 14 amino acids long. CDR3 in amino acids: CAIRPGLASDEQYF. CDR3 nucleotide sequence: TGTGCCATCAGACCGGGACTAGCCTCCGACGAGCAGTACTTC.

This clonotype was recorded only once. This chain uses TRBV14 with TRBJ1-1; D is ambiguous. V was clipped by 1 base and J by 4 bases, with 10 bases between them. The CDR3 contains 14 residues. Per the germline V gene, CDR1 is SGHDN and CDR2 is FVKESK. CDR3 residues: CASSQAGWGTEAFF. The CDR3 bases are TGTGCCAGCAGCCAAGCGGGCTGGGGCACTGAAGCTTTCTTT.

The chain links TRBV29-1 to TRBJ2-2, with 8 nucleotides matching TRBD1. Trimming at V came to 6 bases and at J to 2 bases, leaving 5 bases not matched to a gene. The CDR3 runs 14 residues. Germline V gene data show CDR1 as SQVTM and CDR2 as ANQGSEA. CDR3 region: CSVRAGGNTGELFF. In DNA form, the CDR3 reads TGCAGCGTCCGTGCAGGGGGCAACACCGGGGAGCTGTTTTTT.